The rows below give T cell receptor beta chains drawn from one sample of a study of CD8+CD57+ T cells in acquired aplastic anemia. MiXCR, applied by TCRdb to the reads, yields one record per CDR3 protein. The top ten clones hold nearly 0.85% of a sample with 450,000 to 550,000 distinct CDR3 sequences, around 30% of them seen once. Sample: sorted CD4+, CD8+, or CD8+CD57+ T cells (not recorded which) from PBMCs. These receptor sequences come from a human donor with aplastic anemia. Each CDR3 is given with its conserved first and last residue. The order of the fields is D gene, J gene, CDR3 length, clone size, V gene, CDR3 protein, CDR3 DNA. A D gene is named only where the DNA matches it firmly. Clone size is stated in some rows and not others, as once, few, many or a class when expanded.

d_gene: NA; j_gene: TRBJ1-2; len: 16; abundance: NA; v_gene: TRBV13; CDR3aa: CASSSAGRVSNYGYTF; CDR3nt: TGTGCCAGCAGCTCCGCGGGTCGGGTCTCTAACTATGGCTACACCTTC
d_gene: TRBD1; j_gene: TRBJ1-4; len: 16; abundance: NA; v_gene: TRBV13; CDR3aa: CASSLEGTGPGEKLFF; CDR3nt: TGTGCCAGCAGCTTGGAAGGGACAGGGCCGGGTGAAAAACTGTTTTTT
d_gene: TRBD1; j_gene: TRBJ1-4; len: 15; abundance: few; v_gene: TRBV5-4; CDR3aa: CASSLGTGGTEKLFF; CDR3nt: TGTGCCAGCAGCCTCGGGACAGGGGGCACTGAAAAACTGTTTTTT
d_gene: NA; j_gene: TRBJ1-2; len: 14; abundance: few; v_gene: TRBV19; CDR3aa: CAWKMGGAGSSYTF; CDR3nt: TGTGCCTGGAAGATGGGGGGAGCTGGGAGTAGCTACACCTTC
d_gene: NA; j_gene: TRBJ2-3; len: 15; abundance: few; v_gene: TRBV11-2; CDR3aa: CASSMTSPVTDTQYF; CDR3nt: TGTGCCAGCAGCATGACTAGTCCCGTCACAGATACGCAGTATTTT
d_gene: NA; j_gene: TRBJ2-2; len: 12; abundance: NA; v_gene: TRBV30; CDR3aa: CAWKKVTGELFF; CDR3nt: TGTGCCTGGAAAAAGGTTACCGGGGAGCTGTTTTTT
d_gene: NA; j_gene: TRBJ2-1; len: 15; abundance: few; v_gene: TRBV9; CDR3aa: CASSADSYPDNEQFF; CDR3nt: TGTGCCAGCAGCGCGGACAGTTATCCTGACAATGAGCAGTTCTTC
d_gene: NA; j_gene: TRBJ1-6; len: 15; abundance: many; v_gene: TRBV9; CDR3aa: CASSLGTTDDSPLHF; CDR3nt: TGTGCCAGCAGCCTAGGGACCACGGATGATTCACCCCTCCACTTT
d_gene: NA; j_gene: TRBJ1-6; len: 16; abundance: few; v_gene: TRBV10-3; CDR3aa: CASSYQRASGNSPLHF; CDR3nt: TGTGCCAGCAGTTACCAGAGGGCCTCGGGTAATTCACCCCTCCACTTT
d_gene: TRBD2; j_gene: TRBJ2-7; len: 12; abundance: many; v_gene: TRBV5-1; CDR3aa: CASSSPGGEQYF; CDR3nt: TGCGCCAGCAGCTCCCCGGGAGGCGAGCAGTACTTC
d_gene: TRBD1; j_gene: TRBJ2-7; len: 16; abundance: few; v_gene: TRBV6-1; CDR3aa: CASSGGTGRIPDEQYF; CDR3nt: TGTGCCAGCAGTGGCGGGACAGGGAGGATCCCGGACGAGCAGTACTTC
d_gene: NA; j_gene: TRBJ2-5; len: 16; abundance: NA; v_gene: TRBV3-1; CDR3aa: CASSRPDRRAGETQYF; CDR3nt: TGTGCCAGCAGCCGCCCAGACCGCCGGGCAGGGGAGACCCAGTACTTC
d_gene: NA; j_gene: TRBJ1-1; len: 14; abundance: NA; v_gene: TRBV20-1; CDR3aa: CSASSSGMNTEAFF; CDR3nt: TGCAGTGCTAGTTCTTCTGGTATGAACACTGAAGCTTTCTTT
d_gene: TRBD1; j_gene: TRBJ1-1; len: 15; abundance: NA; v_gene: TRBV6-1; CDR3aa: CASSEGQGLNTEAFF; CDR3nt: TGTGCCAGCAGTGAAGGACAGGGTCTGAACACTGAAGCTTTCTTT
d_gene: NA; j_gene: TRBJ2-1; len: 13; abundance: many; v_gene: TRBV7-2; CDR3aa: CASSAAVRDEQFF; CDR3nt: TGTGCCAGCAGCGCCGCCGTACGAGATGAGCAGTTCTTC
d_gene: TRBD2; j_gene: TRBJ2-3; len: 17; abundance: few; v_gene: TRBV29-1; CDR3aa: CSVELGGLAGSTDTQYF; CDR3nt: TGCAGCGTTGAATTGGGTGGACTAGCGGGGAGCACAGATACGCAGTATTTT
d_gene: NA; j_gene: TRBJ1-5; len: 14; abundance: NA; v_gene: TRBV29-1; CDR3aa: CSASSGGLNQPQHF; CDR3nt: TGCAGCGCTTCGTCCGGGGGGCTAAATCAGCCCCAGCATTTT
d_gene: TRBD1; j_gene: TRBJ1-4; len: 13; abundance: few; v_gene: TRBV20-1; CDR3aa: CSAPGTGNEKLFF; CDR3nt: TGCAGTGCTCCCGGGACAGGGAATGAAAAACTGTTTTTT
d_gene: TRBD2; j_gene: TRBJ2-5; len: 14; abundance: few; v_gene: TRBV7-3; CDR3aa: CASSGSYGGGKQYF; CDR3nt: TGTGCCAGCAGCGGGTCCTATGGGGGGGGTAAACAGTACTTC
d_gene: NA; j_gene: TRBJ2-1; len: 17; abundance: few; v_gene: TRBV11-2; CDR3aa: CASSSGRGASSYNEQFF; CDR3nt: TGTGCCAGCAGCTCAGGTAGGGGGGCGAGCTCCTACAATGAGCAGTTCTTC
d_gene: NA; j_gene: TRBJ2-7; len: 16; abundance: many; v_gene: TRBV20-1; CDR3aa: CSARDPGAGAAYEQYF; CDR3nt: TGCAGTGCTAGAGATCCGGGAGCGGGTGCAGCCTACGAGCAGTACTTC
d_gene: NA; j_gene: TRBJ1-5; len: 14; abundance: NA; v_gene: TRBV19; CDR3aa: CASIFRDGNQPQHF; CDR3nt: TGTGCCAGTATTTTCCGGGACGGCAATCAGCCCCAGCATTTT
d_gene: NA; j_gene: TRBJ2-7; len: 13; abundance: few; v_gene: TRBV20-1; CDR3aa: CSARDQADYEQYF; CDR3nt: TGCAGTGCTAGAGATCAAGCGGACTACGAGCAGTACTTC
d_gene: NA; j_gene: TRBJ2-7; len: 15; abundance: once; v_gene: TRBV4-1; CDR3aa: CASSQGGGSAYEQYF; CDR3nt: TGCGCCAGCAGCCAAGGAGGGGGTTCGGCCTACGAGCAGTACTTC
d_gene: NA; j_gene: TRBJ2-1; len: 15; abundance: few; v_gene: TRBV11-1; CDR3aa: CASSLGGGLSDEQFF; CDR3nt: TGTGCCAGCAGCTTAGGCGGGGGCCTTTCCGATGAGCAGTTCTTC
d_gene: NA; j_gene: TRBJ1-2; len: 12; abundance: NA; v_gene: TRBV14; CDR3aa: CASSQVAWGYTF; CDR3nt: TGTGCCAGCAGCCAAGTTGCCTGGGGCTACACCTTC
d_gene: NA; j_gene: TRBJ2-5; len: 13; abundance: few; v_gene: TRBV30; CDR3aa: CAWSVRVQETQYF; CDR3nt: TGTGCCTGGAGTGTCCGTGTTCAAGAGACCCAGTACTTC
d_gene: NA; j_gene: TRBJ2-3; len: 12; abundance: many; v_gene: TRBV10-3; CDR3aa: CAISESRDTQYF; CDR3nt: TGTGCCATCAGTGAAAGTCGAGATACGCAGTATTTT
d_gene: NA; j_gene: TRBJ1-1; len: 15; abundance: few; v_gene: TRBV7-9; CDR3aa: CASSLAGASNTEAFF; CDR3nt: TGTGCCAGCAGCTTAGCCGGGGCATCGAACACTGAAGCTTTCTTT
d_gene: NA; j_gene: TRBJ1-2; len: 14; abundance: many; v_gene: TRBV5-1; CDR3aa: CASSLDGQDYGYTF; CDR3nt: TGCGCCAGCAGCTTGGACGGGCAGGACTATGGCTACACCTTC
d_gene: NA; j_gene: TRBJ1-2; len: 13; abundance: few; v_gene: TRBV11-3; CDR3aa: CASSPTINSGNTF; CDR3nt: TGTGCCAGCAGCCCCACGATTAACTCTGGAAACACCTTC
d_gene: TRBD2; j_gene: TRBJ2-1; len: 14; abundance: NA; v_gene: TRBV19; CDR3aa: CASSVLADYNEQFF; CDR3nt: TGTGCCAGTAGTGTACTAGCGGATTACAATGAGCAGTTCTTC
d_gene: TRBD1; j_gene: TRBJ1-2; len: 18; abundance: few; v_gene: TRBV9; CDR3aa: CASSVEGLGGRGAYGYTF; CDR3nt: TGTGCCAGCAGCGTAGAAGGTCTGGGGGGCAGGGGGGCCTATGGCTACACCTTC
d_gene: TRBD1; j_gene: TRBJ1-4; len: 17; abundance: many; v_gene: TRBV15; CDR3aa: CATSSAMGTGVYEKLFF; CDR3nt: TGTGCCACCAGCAGTGCGATGGGGACAGGGGTTTATGAAAAACTGTTTTTT
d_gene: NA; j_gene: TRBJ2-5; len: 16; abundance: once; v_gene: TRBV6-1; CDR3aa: CASSSKRVPYQETQYF; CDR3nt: TGTGCCAGCAGTAGCAAAAGGGTGCCGTACCAAGAGACCCAGTACTTC
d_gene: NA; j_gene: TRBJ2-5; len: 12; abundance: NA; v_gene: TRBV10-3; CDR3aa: CASTPRSETQYF; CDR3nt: TGTGCCAGCACCCCGCGATCGGAGACCCAGTACTTC
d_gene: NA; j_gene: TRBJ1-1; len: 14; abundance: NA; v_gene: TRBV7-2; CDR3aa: CASSLQGMRTEAFF; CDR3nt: TGTGCCAGCAGCTTACAGGGGATGCGTACTGAAGCTTTCTTT
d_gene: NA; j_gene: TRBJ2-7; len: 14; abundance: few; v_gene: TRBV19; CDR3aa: CASKSGPRASEQYF; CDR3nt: TGTGCCAGCAAAAGTGGCCCGAGGGCCAGCGAGCAGTACTTC
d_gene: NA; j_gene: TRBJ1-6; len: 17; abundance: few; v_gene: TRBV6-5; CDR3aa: CASSYVGESSYNSPLHF; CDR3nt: TGTGCCAGCAGTTACGTGGGAGAGAGCTCCTATAATTCACCCCTCCACTTT
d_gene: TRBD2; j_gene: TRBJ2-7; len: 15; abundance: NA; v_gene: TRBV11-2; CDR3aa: CASSLGQRGYCEQYF; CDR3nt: TGTGCCAGCAGCTTAGGCCAGCGGGGATACTGCGAGCAGTACTTC
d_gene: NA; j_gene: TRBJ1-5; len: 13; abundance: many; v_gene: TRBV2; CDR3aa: CASSEAWAQPQHF; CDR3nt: TGTGCCAGCAGTGAAGCCTGGGCTCAGCCCCAGCATTTT
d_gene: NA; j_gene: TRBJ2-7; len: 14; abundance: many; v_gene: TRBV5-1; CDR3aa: CASSYSTVSYEQYF; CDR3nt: TGCGCCAGCAGCTACTCGACAGTCTCCTACGAGCAGTACTTC
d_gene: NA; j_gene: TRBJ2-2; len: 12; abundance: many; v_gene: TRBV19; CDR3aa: CASSILAGELFF; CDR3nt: TGTGCCAGTAGTATACTTGCCGGGGAGCTGTTTTTT
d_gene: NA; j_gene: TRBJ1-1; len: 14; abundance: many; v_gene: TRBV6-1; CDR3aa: CASTLEQANTEAFF; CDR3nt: TGTGCCAGCACCCTGGAACAGGCGAACACTGAAGCTTTCTTT
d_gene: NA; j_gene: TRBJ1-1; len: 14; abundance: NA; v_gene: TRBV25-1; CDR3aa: CASSYFSRGAEAFF; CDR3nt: TGTGCCAGCAGTTACTTTTCCCGGGGCGCTGAAGCTTTCTTT
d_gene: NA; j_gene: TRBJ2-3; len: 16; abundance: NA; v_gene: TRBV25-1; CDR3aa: CASSAPRAGITDTQYF; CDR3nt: TGTGCCAGCAGTGCTCCGCGGGCGGGGATCACAGATACGCAGTATTTT
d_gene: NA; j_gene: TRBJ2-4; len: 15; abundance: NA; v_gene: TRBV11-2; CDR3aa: CASSSPPLAKNIQYF; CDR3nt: TGTGCCAGCAGCTCGCCGCCCCTAGCCAAAAACATTCAGTACTTC
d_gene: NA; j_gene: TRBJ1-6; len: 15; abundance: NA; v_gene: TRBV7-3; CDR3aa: CASSSPASYNSPLHF; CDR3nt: TGTGCCAGCAGTTCCCCAGCCTCCTATAATTCACCCCTCCACTTT
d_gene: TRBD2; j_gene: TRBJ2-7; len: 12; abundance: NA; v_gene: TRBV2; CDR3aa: CAVPLATYEQYF; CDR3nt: TGTGCCGTACCACTAGCGACCTACGAGCAGTACTTC
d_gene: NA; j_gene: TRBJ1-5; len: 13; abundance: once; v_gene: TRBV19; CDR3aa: CATRTRSNQPQHF; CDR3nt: TGTGCCACTCGGACGAGGAGCAATCAGCCCCAGCATTTT
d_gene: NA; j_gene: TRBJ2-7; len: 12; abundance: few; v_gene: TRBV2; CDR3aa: CARPGPAGEQYF; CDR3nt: TGTGCCAGGCCGGGACCCGCCGGGGAGCAGTACTTC
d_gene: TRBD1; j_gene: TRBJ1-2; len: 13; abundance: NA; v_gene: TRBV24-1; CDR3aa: CAGDSQLNYGYTF; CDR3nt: TGTGCCGGGGACAGCCAACTTAACTATGGCTACACCTTC
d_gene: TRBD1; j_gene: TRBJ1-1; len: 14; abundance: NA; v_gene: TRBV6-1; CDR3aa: CASTRRQGSTEAFF; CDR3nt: TGTGCCAGCACACGGAGACAGGGGTCCACTGAAGCTTTCTTT
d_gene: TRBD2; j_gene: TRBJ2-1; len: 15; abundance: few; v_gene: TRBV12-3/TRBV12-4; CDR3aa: CASSILAGARNEQFF; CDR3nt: TGTGCCAGCAGTATACTAGCGGGAGCACGCAATGAGCAGTTCTTC
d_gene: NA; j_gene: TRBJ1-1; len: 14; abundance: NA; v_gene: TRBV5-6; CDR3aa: CASSPSQGAAEAFF; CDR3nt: TGTGCCAGCAGCCCCTCACAGGGTGCTGCTGAAGCTTTCTTT